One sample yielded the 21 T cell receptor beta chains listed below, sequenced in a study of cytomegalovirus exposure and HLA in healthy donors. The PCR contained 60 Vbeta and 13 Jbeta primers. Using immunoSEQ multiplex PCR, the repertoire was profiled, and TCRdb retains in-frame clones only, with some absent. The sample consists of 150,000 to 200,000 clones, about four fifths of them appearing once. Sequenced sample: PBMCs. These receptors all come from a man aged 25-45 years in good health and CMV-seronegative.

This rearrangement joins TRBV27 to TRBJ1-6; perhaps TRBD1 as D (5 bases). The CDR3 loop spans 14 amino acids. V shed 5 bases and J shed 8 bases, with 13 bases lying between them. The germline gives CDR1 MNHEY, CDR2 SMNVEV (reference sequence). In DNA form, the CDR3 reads TGTGCCAGCAGTCCTCAAACCAGGGATTCACCCCTCCACTTT. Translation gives CASSPQTRDSPLHF.

The CDR3 DNA sequence: TGTGCCAGTAGTATAGAGCCCGGGGGACGGACAGATACGCAGTATTTT. It yields the protein CASSIEPGGRTDTQYF. The chain combines TRBV19 with TRBJ2-3; tentative D call: TRBD2 (6 bases). The CDR3 spans 16 residues. V lost 0 bases and J 3 bases, leaving 13 bases between the germline ends. CDR1 LNHDA and CDR2 SQIVND come from the germline V gene (reference sequence).

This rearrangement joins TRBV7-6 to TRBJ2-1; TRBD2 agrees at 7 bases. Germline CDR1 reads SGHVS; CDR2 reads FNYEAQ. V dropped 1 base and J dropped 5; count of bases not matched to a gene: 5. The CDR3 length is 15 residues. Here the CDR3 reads CASSLEGLINNEQFF. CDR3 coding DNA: TGTGCCAGCAGCTTAGAGGGACTAATAAACAATGAGCAGTTCTTC.

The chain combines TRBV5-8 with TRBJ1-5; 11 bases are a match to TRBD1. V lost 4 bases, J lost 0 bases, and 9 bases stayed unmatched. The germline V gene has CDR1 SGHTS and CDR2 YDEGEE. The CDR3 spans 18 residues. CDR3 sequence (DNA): TGTGCCAGCAGCGATCGGGACAGGGGGACTCATAGCAATCAGCCCCAGCATTTT. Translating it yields CASSDRDRGTHSNQPQHF. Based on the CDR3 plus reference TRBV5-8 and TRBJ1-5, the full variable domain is EAGVTQSPTHLIKTRGQQATLRCSPISGHTSVYWYQQALGLGLQFLLWYDEGEERNRGNFPPRFSGRQFPNYSSELNVNALELEDSALYLCASSDRDRGTHSNQPQHFGDGTRLSIL.

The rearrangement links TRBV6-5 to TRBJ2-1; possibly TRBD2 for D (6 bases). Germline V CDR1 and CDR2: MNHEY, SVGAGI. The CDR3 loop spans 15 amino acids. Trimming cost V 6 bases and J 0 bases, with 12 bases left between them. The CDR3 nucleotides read TGTGCCAGCAGCGCTAGCGCGAGCTCCTACAATGAGCAGTTCTTC. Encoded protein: CASSASASSYNEQFF.

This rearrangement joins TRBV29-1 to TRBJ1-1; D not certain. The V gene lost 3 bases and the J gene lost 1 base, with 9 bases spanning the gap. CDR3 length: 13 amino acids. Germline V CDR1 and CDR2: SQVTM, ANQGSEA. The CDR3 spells CSVERAENTEAFF. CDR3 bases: TGCAGCGTTGAGAGGGCCGAGAACACTGAAGCTTTCTTT.

CDR3 sequence: CASSLGLAGVATQYF. DNA for the CDR3: TGTGCCAGCAGTTTGGGACTAGCGGGAGTCGCGACCCAGTACTTC. J is TRBJ2-5 and V is TRBV28; 14 nucleotides match TRBD2. Germline V CDR1 and CDR2: MDHEN, SYDVKM. Trimming took 3 bases from V and 7 from J; bases not matched to a gene: 4. CDR3 size: 15 residues. Filled out from reference TRBV28 and TRBJ2-5, the complete variable domain reads DVKVTQSSRYLVKRTGEKVFLECVQDMDHENMFWYRQDPGLGLRLIYFSYDVKMKEKGDIPEGYSVSREKKERFSLILESASTNQTSMYLCASSLGLAGVATQYFGPGTRLLVL.

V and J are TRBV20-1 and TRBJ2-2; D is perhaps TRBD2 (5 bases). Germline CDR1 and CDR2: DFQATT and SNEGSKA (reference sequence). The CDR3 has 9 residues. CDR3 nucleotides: TGCGAGGAGGTACCCCAGCTGTTTTTT. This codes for CEEVPQLFF.

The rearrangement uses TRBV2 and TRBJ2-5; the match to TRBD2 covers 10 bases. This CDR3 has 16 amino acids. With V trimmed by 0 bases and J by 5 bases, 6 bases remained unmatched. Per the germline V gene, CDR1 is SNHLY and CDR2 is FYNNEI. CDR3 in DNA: TGTGCCAGCAGTGAAGCGGTACTAGCGGGGATTGAGACCCAGTACTTC. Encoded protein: CASSEAVLAGIETQYF.

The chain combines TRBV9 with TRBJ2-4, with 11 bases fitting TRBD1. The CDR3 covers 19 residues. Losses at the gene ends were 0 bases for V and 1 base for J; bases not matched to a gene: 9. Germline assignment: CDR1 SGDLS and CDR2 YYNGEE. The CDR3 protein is CASSVVGGQGVLAKNIQYF. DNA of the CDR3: TGTGCCAGCAGCGTAGTAGGGGGACAGGGGGTCTTGGCCAAAAACATTCAGTACTTC.

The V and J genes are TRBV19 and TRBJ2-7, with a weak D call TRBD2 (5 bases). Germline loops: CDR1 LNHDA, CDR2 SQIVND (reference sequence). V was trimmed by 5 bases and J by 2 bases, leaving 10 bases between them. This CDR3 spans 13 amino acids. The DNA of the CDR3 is TGTGCCAGTAGTCTGGGAGTGCCCTACGAGCAGTACTTC. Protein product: CASSLGVPYEQYF.

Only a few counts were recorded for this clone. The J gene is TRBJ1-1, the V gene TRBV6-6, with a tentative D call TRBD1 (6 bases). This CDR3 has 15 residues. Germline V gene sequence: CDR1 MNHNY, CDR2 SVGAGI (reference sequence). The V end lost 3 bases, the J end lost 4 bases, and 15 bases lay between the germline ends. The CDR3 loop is CASSYEGGRVTEAFF. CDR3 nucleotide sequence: TGTGCCAGCAGTTATGAGGGGGGGAGGGTCACTGAAGCTTTCTTT.

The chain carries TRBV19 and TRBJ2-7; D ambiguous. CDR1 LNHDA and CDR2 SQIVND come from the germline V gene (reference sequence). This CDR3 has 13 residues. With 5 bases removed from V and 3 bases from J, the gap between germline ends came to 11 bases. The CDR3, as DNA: TGTGCCAGTAGTGGTATGGGCAGCTACGAGCAGTACTTC. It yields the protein CASSGMGSYEQYF.

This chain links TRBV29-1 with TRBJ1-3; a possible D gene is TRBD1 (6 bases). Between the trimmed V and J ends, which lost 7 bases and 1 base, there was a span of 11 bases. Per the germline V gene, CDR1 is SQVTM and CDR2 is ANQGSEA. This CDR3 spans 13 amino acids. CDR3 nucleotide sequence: TGCAGCGCAGAGACAGGATCTGGAAACACCATATATTTT. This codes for CSAETGSGNTIYF.

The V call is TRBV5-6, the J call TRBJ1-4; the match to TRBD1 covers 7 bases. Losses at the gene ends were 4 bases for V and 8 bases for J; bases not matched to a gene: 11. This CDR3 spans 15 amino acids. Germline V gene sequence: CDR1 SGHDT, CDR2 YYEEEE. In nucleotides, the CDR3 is TGTGCCAGCAGCCGAGACAGGGTCGAGGGCGAAAAACTGTTTTTT. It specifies CASSRDRVEGEKLFF.

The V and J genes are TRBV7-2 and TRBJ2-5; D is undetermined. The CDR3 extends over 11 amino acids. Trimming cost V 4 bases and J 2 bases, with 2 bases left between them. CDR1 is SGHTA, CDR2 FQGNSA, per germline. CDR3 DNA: TGTGCCAGCAGCTCGCAAGAGACCCAGTACTTC. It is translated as CASSSQETQYF. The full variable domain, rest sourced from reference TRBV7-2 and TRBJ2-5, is GAGVSQSPSNKVTEKGKDVELRCDPISGHTALYWYRQSLGQGLEFLIYFQGNSAPDKSGLPSDRFSAERTGGSVSTLTIQRTQQEDSAVYLCASSSQETQYFGPGTRLLVL.

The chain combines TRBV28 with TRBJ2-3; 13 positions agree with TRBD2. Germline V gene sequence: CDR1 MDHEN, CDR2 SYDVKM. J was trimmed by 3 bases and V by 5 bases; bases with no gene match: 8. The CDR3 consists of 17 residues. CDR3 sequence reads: CASSQALAGGYTDTQYF. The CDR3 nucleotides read TGTGCCAGCAGTCAGGCACTAGCGGGGGGGTATACAGATACGCAGTATTTT.

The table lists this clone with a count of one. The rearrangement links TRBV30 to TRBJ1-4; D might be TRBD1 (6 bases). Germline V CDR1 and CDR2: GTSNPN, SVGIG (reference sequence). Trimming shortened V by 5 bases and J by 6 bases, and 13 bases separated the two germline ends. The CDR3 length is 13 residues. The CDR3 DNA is TGTGCCTGGGGAACAGGGACCGATGAAAAACTGTTTTTT. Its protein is CAWGTGTDEKLFF.

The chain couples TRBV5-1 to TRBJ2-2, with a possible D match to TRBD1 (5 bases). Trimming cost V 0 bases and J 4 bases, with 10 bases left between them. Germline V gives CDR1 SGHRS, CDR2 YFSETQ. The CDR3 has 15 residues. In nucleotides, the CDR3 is TGCGCCAGCAGCTTGGCAGGGAAGGGCACCGGGGAGCTGTTTTTT. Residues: CASSLAGKGTGELFF.

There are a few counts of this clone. The CDR3: CSVEVGGTGNEQFF. CDR3 nucleotide sequence: TGCAGCGTTGAAGTAGGGGGAACTGGGAATGAGCAGTTCTTC. V and J are TRBV29-1 and TRBJ2-1, with a weak D call TRBD1 (6 bases). Between the trimmed V and J ends, which lost 1 base and 7 bases, there was a span of 14 bases. The CDR3 contains 14 residues. CDR1 and CDR2 from the germline V gene are SQVTM and ANQGSEA.

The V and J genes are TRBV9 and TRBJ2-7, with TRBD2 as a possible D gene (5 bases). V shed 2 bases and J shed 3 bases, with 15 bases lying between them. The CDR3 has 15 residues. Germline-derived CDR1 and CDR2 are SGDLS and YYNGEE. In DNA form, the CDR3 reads TGTGCCAGCAGCGTTTATGGAGTAGCGAGCTACGAGCAGTACTTC. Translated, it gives CASSVYGVASYEQYF. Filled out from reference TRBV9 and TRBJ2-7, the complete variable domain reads DSGVTQTPKHLITATGQRVTLRCSPRSGDLSVYWYQQSLDQGLQFLIQYYNGEERAKGNILERFSAQQFPDLHSELNLSSLELGDSALYFCASSVYGVASYEQYFGPGTRLTVT.